These 15 T cell receptor beta chains came from one sample sequenced in a study of a mutant IDH1 vaccine in newly diagnosed glioma. This sample's time point: baseline, week 1 (first vaccination visit). This sample's treatment: pre-vaccination baseline after standard-of-care therapy. Generated by immunoSEQ multiplex PCR, the TCRdb table keeps only in-frame clones and is missing some. The top ten clones hold around 7% of a sample with just under 95,000 clones, around 80% of them seen once. Sequenced here: PBMCs, sampled from a glioma patient treated with radiotherapy, temozolomide or both. Receptors originate from a man aged 35 to 55 with glioma.

The sample holds one count of this clone. The chain employs TRBV30 and TRBJ2-6; 8 nucleotides agree with TRBD1. This CDR3 comprises 15 residues. Unmatched junction bases numbered 8, after V lost 5 bases and J lost 5 bases. Germline V gene data show CDR1 as GTSNPN and CDR2 as SVGIG (reference sequence). CDR3 DNA sequence: TGTGCCTGGGGAGGGACAGGTTTAAGGGCCAACGTCCTGACTTTC. This gives the protein CAWGGTGLRANVLTF.

The chain carries TRBV6-4 and TRBJ2-3; 8 nucleotides match TRBD1. V was pared by 6 bases and J by 3 bases, with 2 bases of the junction left unmatched. CDR1 and CDR2 from the germline V gene are MRHNA and SNTAGT. The CDR3 runs to 13 residues. In nucleotides, the CDR3 is TGTGCCAGCAGAAGACAGGGGACAGATACGCAGTATTTT. Its protein is CASRRQGTDTQYF.

This rearrangement joins TRBV10-3 to TRBJ2-7, with a weak D call TRBD1 (6 bases). This CDR3 spans 16 amino acids. CDR1 is ENHRY and CDR2 is SYGVKD in the germline V gene. Trimming took off 2 bases at V and 0 bases at J, with 14 bases between the two ends. In nucleotides, the CDR3 is TGTGCCATCAGTGAGGTACAGGGCCGTAGCTCCTACGAGCAGTACTTC. Translated: CAISEVQGRSSYEQYF.

The chain combines TRBV28 with TRBJ1-4; TRBD1 matches 7 bases. From germline, CDR1 is MDHEN and CDR2 SYDVKM. This CDR3 has 14 residues. V shed 5 bases and J 5 bases; nucleotides not matched to a gene: 5. The CDR3 DNA sequence: TGTGCCAGCAGTCTGACAGGGTCCAATGAAAAACTGTTTTTT. Translating it yields CASSLTGSNEKLFF. Together with reference TRBV28 and TRBJ1-4, the CDR3 gives the full variable domain: DVKVTQSSRYLVKRTGEKVFLECVQDMDHENMFWYRQDPGLGLRLIYFSYDVKMKEKGDIPEGYSVSREKKERFSLILESASTNQTSMYLCASSLTGSNEKLFFGSGTQLSVL.

This clone was observed a single time. This chain uses TRBV6-1 with TRBJ1-5; unclear D gene. CDR1 MNHNS and CDR2 SASEGT come from the germline V gene. The CDR3 is 11 residues long. Trimming removed 3 bases at V and 4 bases at J, with 1 base between. In nucleotides, the CDR3 is TGTGCCAGCAGTGAGAATCAGCCCCAGCATTTT. Protein product: CASSENQPQHF.

V is TRBV30 and J is TRBJ2-5; no definite D call. The V and J ends lost 8 bases and 6 bases respectively, with 13 bases between them. The length of the CDR3 is 11 residues. From germline, CDR1 is GTSNPN and CDR2 SVGIG (reference sequence). The CDR3 nucleotides read TGTGCCCTCCAAATTCTACAGACCCAGTACTTC. The encoded protein is CALQILQTQYF. Looking up the rest from reference TRBV30 and TRBJ2-5 gives the full variable domain: SQTIHQWPATLVQPVGSPLSLECTVEGTSNPNLYWYRQAAGRGLQLLFYSVGIGQISSEVPQNLSASRPQDRQFILSSKKLLLSDSGFYLCALQILQTQYFGPGTRLLVL.

The chain uses TRBV5-4 and TRBJ2-3, with D uncertain. Trimming shortened V by 5 bases and J by 0 bases, and 13 bases separated the two germline ends. CDR1 is SGHNT and CDR2 is YYREEE in the germline V gene (reference sequence). CDR3 length equals 15 residues. The CDR3 DNA follows: TGTGCCAGCAGGCCCGAACGGGCTAGCACAGATACGCAGTATTTT. This gives the protein CASRPERASTDTQYF.

This clone appeared once. The chain combines TRBV30 with TRBJ2-7; 7 bases are a match to TRBD1. The germline CDR1 and CDR2 sequences are GTSNPN and SVGIG (reference sequence). The CDR3 is 15 amino acids. Trimming removed 1 base from V and 0 bases from J; junction bases left unmatched: 6. CDR3 DNA: TGTGCCTGGAGTGCACCGAACAGGGGCTCCTACGAGCAGTACTTC. Residues: CAWSAPNRGSYEQYF.

J is TRBJ2-3 and V is TRBV10-1; 9 bases align to TRBD1. This CDR3 has 15 amino acids. Germline V gene data show CDR1 as WNHNN and CDR2 as SYGVQD (reference sequence). The V and J ends lost 6 bases and 0 bases, in that order; junction bases with no gene match: 4. The CDR3 is CASSQGQGSTDTQYF. DNA for the CDR3: TGCGCCAGCAGCCAAGGACAGGGGAGCACAGATACGCAGTATTTT.

V gene TRBV18 combines with J gene TRBJ2-7; no clear D gene. The CDR3 extends over 14 amino acids. Trimming shortened V by 2 bases and J by 7 bases, and 15 bases separated the two germline ends. CDR1 and CDR2 from the germline V gene are KGHSH and LQKENI. The CDR3 DNA follows: TGTGCCAGCTCACCAACGGACGGGCCCAGGGAGCAGTACTTC. Protein product: CASSPTDGPREQYF.

As to this clone: Within the sample, other DNA sequences also encode this same CDR3. The J gene is TRBJ1-5, the V gene TRBV5-4; D not resolved. There are 13 residues in the CDR3. Per germline, CDR1 SGHNT and CDR2 YYREEE (reference sequence). Trimming shortened V by 2 bases and J by 4 bases, and 7 bases separated the two germline ends. The DNA for the CDR3 is TGTGCCAGCAGCTTAGCAGGAAATCAGCCCCAGCATTTT. Translating gives CASSLAGNQPQHF.

Only one count was recorded for this clone. The chain has TRBV19 and TRBJ2-2; weak D call: TRBD1 (5 bases). Trimming removed 8 bases from V and 5 bases from J, with 12 bases in between. Germline V gene data show CDR1 as LNHDA and CDR2 as SQIVND (reference sequence). The CDR3 runs 13 residues. The CDR3 sequence is CASHTGPTGELFF. The CDR3 nucleotides read TGTGCCAGTCACACAGGACCAACCGGGGAGCTGTTTTTT. The whole variable domain, filled in from reference TRBV19 and TRBJ2-2, reads DGGITQSPKYLFRKEGQNVTLSCEQNLNHDAMYWYRQDPGQGLRLIYYSQIVNDFQKGDIAEGYSVSREKKESFPLTVTSAQKNPTAFYLCASHTGPTGELFFGEGSRLTVL.

This clone was seen a handful of times. The chain is built from TRBV29-1 and TRBJ1-4; D is uncertain. Trimming left V 5 bases short and J 8 bases short, with 9 bases between. The germline V gene has CDR1 SQVTM and CDR2 ANQGSEA. CDR3 length: 11 amino acids. This CDR3 reads CSVTRDEKLFF. The CDR3 region has the DNA TGCAGCGTTACGAGAGACGAAAAACTGTTTTTT.

This rearrangement joins TRBV7-6 to TRBJ2-2; unclear D gene. The germline gives CDR1 SGHVS, CDR2 FNYEAQ. CDR3 length equals 13 residues. The V end lost 2 bases, the J end lost 5 bases, and 6 bases lay between the germline ends. The CDR3 DNA reads as TGTGCCAGCAGCTTAACTCTGACCGGGGAGCTGTTTTTT. This gives the protein CASSLTLTGELFF.

The rearrangement links TRBV6-1 to TRBJ1-4; weak D call: TRBD1 (6 bases). This CDR3 is built from 14 residues. V lost 4 bases and J 8 bases, leaving 14 bases between the germline ends. Germline V gene lookup returns CDR1 MNHNS and CDR2 SASEGT. The CDR3 loop is CASSVTGRGEKLFF. The CDR3 nucleotides read TGTGCCAGCAGTGTGACAGGACGGGGCGAAAAACTGTTTTTT.